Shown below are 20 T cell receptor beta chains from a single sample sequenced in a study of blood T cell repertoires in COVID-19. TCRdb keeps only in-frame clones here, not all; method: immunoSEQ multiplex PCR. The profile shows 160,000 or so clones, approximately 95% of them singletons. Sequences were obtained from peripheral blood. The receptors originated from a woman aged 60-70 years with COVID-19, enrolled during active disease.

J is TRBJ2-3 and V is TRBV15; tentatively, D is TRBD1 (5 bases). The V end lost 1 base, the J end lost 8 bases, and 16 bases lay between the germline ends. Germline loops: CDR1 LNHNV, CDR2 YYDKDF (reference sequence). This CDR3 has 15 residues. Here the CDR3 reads CATSRGGRGWVTQYF. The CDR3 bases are TGTGCCACCAGCAGAGGTGGAAGGGGATGGGTTACGCAGTATTTT.

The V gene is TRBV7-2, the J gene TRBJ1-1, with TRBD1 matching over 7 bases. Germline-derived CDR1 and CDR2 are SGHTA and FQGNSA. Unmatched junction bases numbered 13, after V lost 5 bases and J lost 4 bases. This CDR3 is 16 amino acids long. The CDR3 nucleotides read TGTGCCAGCAGCCGCGTCTTGACAGGGCGGAGCACTGAAGCTTTCTTT. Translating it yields CASSRVLTGRSTEAFF.

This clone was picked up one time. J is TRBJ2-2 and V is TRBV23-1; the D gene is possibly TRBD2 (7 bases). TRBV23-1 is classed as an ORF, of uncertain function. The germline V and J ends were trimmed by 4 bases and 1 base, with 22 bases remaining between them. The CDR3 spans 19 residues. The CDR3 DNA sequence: TGCGCCAGCAGTCCCGTAATTCGGGGGGCCCGCGGGAACACCGGGGAGCTGTTTTTT. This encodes CASSPVIRGARGNTGELFF.

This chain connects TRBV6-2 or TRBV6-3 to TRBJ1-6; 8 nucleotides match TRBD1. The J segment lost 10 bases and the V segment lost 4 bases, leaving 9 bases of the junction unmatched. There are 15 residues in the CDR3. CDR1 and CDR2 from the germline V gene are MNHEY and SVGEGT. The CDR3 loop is CASSSPGTGKSPLHF. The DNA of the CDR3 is TGTGCCAGCAGTTCGCCGGGGACAGGAAAATCACCCCTCCACTTT.

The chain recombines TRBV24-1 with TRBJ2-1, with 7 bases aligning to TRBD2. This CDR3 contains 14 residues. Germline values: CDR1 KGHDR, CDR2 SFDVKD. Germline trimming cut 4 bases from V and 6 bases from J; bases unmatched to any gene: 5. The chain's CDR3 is CATSDPTSSNEQFF. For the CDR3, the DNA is TGTGCCACCAGTGACCCGACTAGCAGCAATGAGCAGTTCTTC.

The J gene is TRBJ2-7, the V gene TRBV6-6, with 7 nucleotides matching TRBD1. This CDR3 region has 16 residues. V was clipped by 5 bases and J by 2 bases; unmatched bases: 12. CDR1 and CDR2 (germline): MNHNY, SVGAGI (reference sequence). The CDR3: CASSPPRDRPTYEQYF. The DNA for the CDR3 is TGTGCCAGCAGTCCGCCGAGGGACAGACCCACCTACGAGCAGTACTTC.

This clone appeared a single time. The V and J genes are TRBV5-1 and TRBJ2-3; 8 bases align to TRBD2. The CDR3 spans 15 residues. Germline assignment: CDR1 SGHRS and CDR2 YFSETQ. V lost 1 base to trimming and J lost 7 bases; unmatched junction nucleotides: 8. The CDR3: CASSLNAGGQNTQYF. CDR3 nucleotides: TGCGCCAGCAGCTTGAACGCGGGGGGCCAGAATACGCAGTATTTT.

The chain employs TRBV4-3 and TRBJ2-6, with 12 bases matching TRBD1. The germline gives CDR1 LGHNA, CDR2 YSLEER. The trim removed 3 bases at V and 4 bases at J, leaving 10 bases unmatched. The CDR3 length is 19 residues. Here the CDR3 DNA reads TGCGCCAGCAGCCAGAGGTGGGGACAGGGGGCGTGGGGGGCCAACGTCCTGACTTTC. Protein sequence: CASSQRWGQGAWGANVLTF.

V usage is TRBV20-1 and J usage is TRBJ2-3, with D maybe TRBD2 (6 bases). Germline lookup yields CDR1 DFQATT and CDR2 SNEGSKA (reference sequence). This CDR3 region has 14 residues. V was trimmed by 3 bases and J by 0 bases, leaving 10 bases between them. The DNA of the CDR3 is TGCAGTGCTAGTATGGGGACTAGCACAGATACGCAGTATTTT. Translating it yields CSASMGTSTDTQYF.

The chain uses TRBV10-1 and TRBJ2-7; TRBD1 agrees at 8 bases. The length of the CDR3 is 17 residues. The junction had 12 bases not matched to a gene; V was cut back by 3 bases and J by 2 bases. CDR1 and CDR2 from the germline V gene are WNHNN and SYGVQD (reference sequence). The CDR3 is CASSDVGGQEEAYEQYF. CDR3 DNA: TGCGCCAGCAGTGATGTGGGGGGACAGGAAGAGGCCTACGAGCAGTACTTC.

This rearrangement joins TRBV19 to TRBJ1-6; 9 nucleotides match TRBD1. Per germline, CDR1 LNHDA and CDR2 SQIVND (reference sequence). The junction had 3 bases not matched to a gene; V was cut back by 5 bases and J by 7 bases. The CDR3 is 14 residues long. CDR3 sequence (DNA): TGTGCCAGTAGTCGGACAGGGGAAAATTCACCCCTCCACTTT. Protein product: CASSRTGENSPLHF.

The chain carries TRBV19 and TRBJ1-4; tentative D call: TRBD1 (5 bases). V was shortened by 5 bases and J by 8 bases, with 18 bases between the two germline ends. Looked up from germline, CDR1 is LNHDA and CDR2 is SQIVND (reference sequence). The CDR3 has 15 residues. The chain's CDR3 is CASSPRDSLGEKLFF. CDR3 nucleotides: TGTGCCAGTAGTCCCCGGGACTCCCTTGGAGAAAAACTGTTTTTT.

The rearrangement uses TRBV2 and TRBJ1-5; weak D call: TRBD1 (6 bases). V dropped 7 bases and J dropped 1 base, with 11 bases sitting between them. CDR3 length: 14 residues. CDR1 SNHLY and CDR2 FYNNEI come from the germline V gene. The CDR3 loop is CASKGGRSNQPQHF. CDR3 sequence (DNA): TGTGCCAGCAAAGGGGGACGGAGCAATCAGCCCCAGCATTTT.

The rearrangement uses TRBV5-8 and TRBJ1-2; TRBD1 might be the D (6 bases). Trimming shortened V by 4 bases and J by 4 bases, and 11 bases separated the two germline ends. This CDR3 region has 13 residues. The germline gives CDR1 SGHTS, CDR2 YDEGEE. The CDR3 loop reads CASSERTAYGYTF. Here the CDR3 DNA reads TGTGCCAGCAGCGAAAGGACAGCCTATGGCTACACCTTC.

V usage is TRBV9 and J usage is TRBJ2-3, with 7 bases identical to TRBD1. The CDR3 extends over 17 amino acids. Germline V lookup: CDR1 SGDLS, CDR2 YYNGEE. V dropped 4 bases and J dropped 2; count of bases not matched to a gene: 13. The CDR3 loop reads CASSPYQGTAYTDTQYF. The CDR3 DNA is TGTGCCAGCAGCCCATACCAGGGGACAGCTTACACAGATACGCAGTATTTT. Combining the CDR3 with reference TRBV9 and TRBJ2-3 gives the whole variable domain DSGVTQTPKHLITATGQRVTLRCSPRSGDLSVYWYQQSLDQGLQFLIQYYNGEERAKGNILERFSAQQFPDLHSELNLSSLELGDSALYFCASSPYQGTAYTDTQYFGPGTRLTVL.

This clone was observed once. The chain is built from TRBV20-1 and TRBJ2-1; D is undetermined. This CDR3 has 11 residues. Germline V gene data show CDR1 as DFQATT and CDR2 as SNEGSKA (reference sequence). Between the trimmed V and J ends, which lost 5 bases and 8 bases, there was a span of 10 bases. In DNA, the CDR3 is TGCAGTGCTGGGCCCCAGGATGAGCAGTTCTTC. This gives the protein CSAGPQDEQFF.

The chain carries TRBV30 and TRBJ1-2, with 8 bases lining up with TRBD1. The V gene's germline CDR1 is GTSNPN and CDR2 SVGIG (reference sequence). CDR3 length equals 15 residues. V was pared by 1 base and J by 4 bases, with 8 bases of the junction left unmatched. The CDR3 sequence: CAWSADRDGGYGYTF. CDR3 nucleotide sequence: TGTGCCTGGAGTGCGGACAGGGACGGGGGCTATGGCTACACCTTC. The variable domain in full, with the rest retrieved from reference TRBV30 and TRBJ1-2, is SQTIHQWPATLVQPVGSPLSLECTVEGTSNPNLYWYRQAAGRGLQLLFYSVGIGQISSEVPQNLSASRPQDRQFILSSKKLLLSDSGFYLCAWSADRDGGYGYTFGSGTRLTVV.

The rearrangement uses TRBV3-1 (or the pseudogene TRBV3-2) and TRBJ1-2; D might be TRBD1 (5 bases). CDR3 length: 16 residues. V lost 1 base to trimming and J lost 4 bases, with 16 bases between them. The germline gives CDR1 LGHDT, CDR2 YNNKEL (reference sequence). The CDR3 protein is CASSQGDSRLTYGYTF. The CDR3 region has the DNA TGTGCCAGCAGCCAAGGTGACAGCCGCCTGACCTATGGCTACACCTTC.

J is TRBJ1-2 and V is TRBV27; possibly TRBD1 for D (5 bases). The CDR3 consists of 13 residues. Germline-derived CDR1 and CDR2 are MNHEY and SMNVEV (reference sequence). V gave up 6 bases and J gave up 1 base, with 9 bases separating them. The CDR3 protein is CASSPQGNYGYTF. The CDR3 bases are TGTGCCAGCAGCCCTCAGGGTAACTATGGCTACACCTTC.

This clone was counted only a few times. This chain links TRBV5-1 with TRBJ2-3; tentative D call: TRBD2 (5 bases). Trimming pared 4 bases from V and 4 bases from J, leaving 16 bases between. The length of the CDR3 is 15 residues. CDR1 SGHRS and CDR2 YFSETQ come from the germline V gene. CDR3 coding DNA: TGCGCCAGCAGCCCGACTAACAGTTCCCCAGATACGCAGTATTTT. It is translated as CASSPTNSSPDTQYF. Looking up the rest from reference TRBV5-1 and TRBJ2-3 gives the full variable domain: KAGVTQTPRYLIKTRGQQVTLSCSPISGHRSVSWYQQTPGQGLQFLFEYFSETQRNKGNFPGRFSGRQFSNSRSEMNVSTLELGDSALYLCASSPTNSSPDTQYFGPGTRLTVL.